This T cell receptor beta chain was sequenced during a study of cytomegalovirus exposure and HLA in healthy donors (dated by TCRdb to the late 2010s). Some background on the complete study: An earlier analysis of some 620 of the donors reported approximately 280 Gb of sequence data and 90 million to 120 million unique TCR beta sequences obtained from approximately 180 million T cells. Every discovery cohort repertoire had been produced on one sequencing platform. To study patterns of TCR occurrence, a later analysis re-analyzed previously published TCR beta repertoires from around 660 donors and added high-resolution HLA genotyping. An early release that covered some 630 HLA-typed donors contained about 300 gigabases of sequencing data and 85 million to 100 million unique TCR sequences. The study aimed to test whether cataloging public T cell receptors could reveal signatures of past pathogen exposure. Because of strong linkage in the cohort, roughly five DR-DQ haplotypes were treated as single units for association and clustering. Donor age, sex, ethnicity and CMV serostatus were collected together with the repertoire data. In addition to the first cohort of 650 to 800 subjects, a separate validation cohort of under 150 different subjects was used. A later genetic analysis took genome-wide SNP genotypes for about 55% of the roughly 700 donors and used that subset as a discovery cohort. High-throughput TCR immunosequencing, statistical association of individual TCRs with disease status, and machine learning were combined to predict cytomegalovirus infection status. HLA typing covered class I and class II loci at four-digit resolution. On average, roughly 250,000 unique TCR beta nucleotide sequences were sequenced per donor among 398 genotyped donors of the cohort, with roughly 20% of those sequences being non-productive. In an earlier analysis of more than 550 of the donors, high-throughput TCR beta sequencing was used to judge whether each TCR beta V gene segment behaved as functional or pseudogenic. The genetic ancestry cluster associated with self-reported Caucasian donors included about four fifths of the approximately 410 genotyped donors. Typing coverage varied by locus: roughly 620-640 donors for A, B, C, DRB1 and DQB1; approximately 500 for DQA1; around 570 for DPA1; 450 to 480 for DPB1. Rather than using new phenotypic data, the later analysis identified candidate immune exposures from TCR beta sequences and from how often those sequences occurred across donors. The study profiled the T cell repertoires of some 610 subjects by immunosequencing and related them to cytomegalovirus serostatus.

The cohort was made up of 666 healthy bone marrow donors. At the time of sampling, all cohort members were nominally healthy, though unrecorded immune exposures were likely present. The donor was CMV seronegative and was included in the group of a few hundred seronegative cohort members. Each donor provided a peripheral blood sample, and peripheral blood mononuclear cells were used for TCR beta sequencing. Genomic DNA was extracted from the blood cell samples with the Qiagen DNeasy Blood Extraction Kit. The library came from the immunoSEQ multiplex PCR assay. A mixture of 60 forward primers for TCR Vbeta segments and 13 reverse primers for TCR Jbeta segments was used in the multiplex PCR. Amplification of the CDR3 region of rearranged TCR beta genes was performed with a multiplex PCR assay on genomic DNA. The amplified TCR beta libraries were sequenced on the Illumina HiSeq System as 87-base-pair reads. The study's own analysis went as follows. A later analysis counted about 76 million unique TCR beta chains across the 670 or so repertoires, and 10 million to 11 million of these chains were shared by at least two donors. Raw reads were error-corrected and collapsed into unique sequences with a nearest-neighbor algorithm that merged closely related sequences to remove PCR and sequencing errors. Alignment of CDR3 sequences to IMGT reference sequences was used to assign V, D and J gene segments. For a sequence to be retained, a match of at least six nucleotides to both a V gene segment and a J gene segment was required. A rearrangement was called productive if the CDR3 had no stop codons and remained in frame with V and J, and every other rearrangement was called non-productive. CDR3 was defined by IMGT convention, running from the second conserved V-encoded cysteine to the conserved J-encoded phenylalanine. The earlier analysis of about 560 of the donors excluded any sequence lacking an unambiguous match to a single V gene segment. An earlier analysis of approximately 590 of the donors classified V segments as functional when productive rearrangements were above 56.7% and as segregating when the standard deviation between donors was above 5%. A statistical classification framework was built to diagnose cytomegalovirus status from the catalog of TCR beta chain sequences. In a later analysis, TCR nucleotide sequences were compared against IMGT/GENE-DB human TR gene sequences so that V and J genes could be assigned. A later analysis assigned CDR3 sequences and most-parsimonious VDJ recombination scenarios with the TCRdist pipeline. In a later analysis, each TCR beta chain was defined by its CDR3 amino acid sequence together with its V-gene family, and reads without a unique V-gene family were excluded. In a later analysis, 500 to 650 highly shared, low-generation-probability nucleotide sequences were removed to address suspected cross-contamination and a sequencing artifact. For each public chain, a later analysis derived a clonal expansion index from normalized ranks of inferred template counts within each repertoire. A later analysis computed generation probabilities with a VDJ recombination model fitted to out-of-frame rearrangements, and checked the results against IGoR. In a later analysis, TCR-TCR, TCR-HLA and TCR-CMV co-occurrence was scored with hypergeometric tests, and a repertoire-size bias correction was applied to TCR pairs. To estimate false discovery rates, a later analysis permuted the HLA or CMV assignments 20 times. In a later analysis, co-occurring TCRs were grouped using DBSCAN, and TCRdist sequence similarity was added for clustering within HLA-allele-positive subsets. Repertoires with fewer than 30,000 or more than 120,000 public chains were left out of co-occurrence clustering, as were a handful of repertoires with anomalous nucleotide sharing. The clones in this table, taken by TCRdb from immuneACCESS, are in-frame only. Not every clone is retained; where verified, under half of the shortfall comes from an unresolved V gene, and the cause of the rest is unknown. V, J and clone size were drawn from that table, and D and trimming were deduced from the DNA. The sample table contains about 160,000 clones; only one count was recorded for around 77% of them. Roughly 1% of the sample is taken by the ten largest.

A remark on this clone: Its antigen is unknown. No qualities accompany the bases; no much larger clone lies one base away.

Study-level results and caveats: A later analysis found that most CMV-associated TCR beta chains appeared HLA-restricted, with HLA associations seemingly driven largely by CMV exposure. Because counts were too low, about 18 rarely observed V segments, including chromosome 9 orphons, were excluded from the earlier analysis of some 590 of the donors. Some IMGT-functional V segments, including TRBV6-2 and TRBV6-3, could not be told apart with the 87-base-pair reads, so those segments were excluded. Specific HLA alleles were associated with roughly 17,000 TCR beta sequences at a false discovery rate of 0.05 in a later analysis. A later analysis reported that several top co-occurrence clusters appeared linked to parvovirus B19, influenza, CMV and Epstein-Barr virus. The study listed 150 to 200 TCR beta chains as associated with cytomegalovirus. CMV serostatus was the only immune exposure information available for the cohort. A few of the identified cytomegalovirus-associated TCR beta chains were confirmed in vitro to be specific for cytomegalovirus antigens. Compared with the approximately 720-donor mean, donors in an Asian-associated ancestry cluster had fewer N-insertions in productive TCRs, according to a later genetic analysis. The classifier was reported to diagnose cytomegalovirus status with high specificity and sensitivity in both the original and validation cohorts. A further reported finding was that TCR beta sequences accurately predicted the HLA-A and HLA-B alleles for most subjects in the first cohort. A cluster of highly shared sequence variants was judged likely to be a technical artifact of the sequencing pipeline. Roughly uniform sequencing depth across donors was assumed in presence/absence analyses, although this assumption may not hold. According to the authors, the approach could potentially be generalized to other disease states and immunological phenotypes. Correlated functional status among segregating V segments might reflect linkage disequilibrium, but an unknown experimental factor could not be ruled out. An earlier analysis of 587 of the donors showed that most TCR beta V segments appeared in productive rearrangements either about 90% or about 30% of the time, which broadly matched IMGT annotations. Most TCR sequences were observed very rarely across donors, whereas some public TCRs were present in many individuals. HLA typing was unavailable for some donors at each locus, so association tests used only the typed subset. In a later genetic analysis, a missense DCLRE1C variant was associated with V-gene and J-gene trimming of TCR beta chains, and the association was replicated in an independent cohort. Compared with equally common non-associated chains, HLA-associated TCR beta chains in a later analysis were more clonally expanded and had lower generation probabilities. According to a later analysis, TCR association rates differed among HLA loci, with DRB1 alleles showing the most associated TCRs and HLA-C alleles showing the fewest. Strong co-occurrence of HLA alleles, especially DR and DQ, made assigning TCR associations to individual alleles difficult. In this cohort, only TCR beta chains were sequenced, and detectable features were limited by the absence of alpha or paired-chain data.

According to the germline V gene (reference sequence), CDR1 reads LNHDA and CDR2 reads SQIVND. V loses 0 bases at its end and J loses 6 bases; junction bases beyond the gene matches: 13. From cysteine to phenylalanine, the CDR3 is 18 amino acids long. The DNA shown is the 54-base CDR3, in frame from base 1. This sequence was found in a woman aged 40 to 50 in good health and CMV-seronegative. The sequence links TRBV19 to TRBJ1-4, and 7 junction bases match TRBD1. What was sequenced was PBMCs. The CDR3 loop reads CASSIDVRGLMADEKLFF. The base sequence is TGTGCCAGTAGTATAGATGTTAGGGGGCTGATGGCGGATGAAAAACTGTTTTTT.